The present T cell receptor beta chain was sequenced within a study of cytomegalovirus exposure and HLA in healthy donors. Across the whole study: Later, an analysis reported that the 120 or so validation repertoires had used the same platform as the approximately 630 first-cohort repertoires.

Points on this clone: The antigen is undetermined.

Profiling relied on immunoSEQ multiplex PCR, and the TCRdb table lists in-frame clones only, not all of them. In the table there are 140,000 to 150,000 clones, approximately 94% of which are singletons. Broader study findings: The listing of 150 to 200 TCR beta chains classed them as cytomegalovirus-associated.

The donors were part of the roughly 130-subject validation cohort, which stood apart from the roughly 670-subject first cohort. This sequence was found in a young man in good health and CMV-seropositive. Specimen: PBMCs.

This chain's CDR3 is CASSLSLAGLSYEQYF. CDR3 sequence (DNA): TGTGCCAGCAGTTTGTCCCTAGCGGGACTCTCCTACGAGCAGTACTTC. V is TRBV27 and J is TRBJ2-7; TRBD2 aligns across 9 bases. CDR3 length equals 16 residues. CDR1 is MNHEY, CDR2 SMNVEV, per germline (reference sequence). J lost 0 bases, V lost 3 bases, and 6 bases had no gene match.